This T cell receptor beta chain appears in the sequencing data of a study of shared clonotypes between healthy human individuals. In the study overall: Donors consisted of a couple of women and a few men between 18 and 49.

Using immunoSEQ multiplex PCR, the repertoire was profiled, and TCRdb retains in-frame clones only, with some absent. The sample records a few million clones, just over 90% being singletons. Trimming cost V 1 base and J 1 base, with 14 bases left between them. The CDR3 has 18 residues. Germline CDR1 reads SGHNT; CDR2 reads YENEEA. Sequencing used naive CD4+ T cells from PBMCs. Documented subset: CD45RA+ positively selected. The source of this sequence is a man younger than 35 in good health. Some clones in this sample may be carry-over from other donors' samples. The V gene is TRBV11-3, the J gene TRBJ2-6, with D possibly being TRBD1 (6 bases). The CDR3 sequence: CASSLGPGEGSGANVLTF. In DNA, the CDR3 is TGTGCCAGCAGCTTAGGTCCAGGGGAAGGGTCTGGGGCCAACGTCCTGACTTTC.